The 12 T cell receptor beta chains given below trace back to one sample, sequenced in a study of blood T cell repertoires in COVID-19. Sequencing used immunoSEQ multiplex PCR; TCRdb keeps in-frame clones, though not all of them. The sample holds 150,000 to 200,000 clones, about four fifths seen once. Sequenced material: peripheral blood. All receptors derive from a man between 65 and 80 years old with active or convalescent COVID-19.

As to this clone: Other DNA sequences within the sample encode an identical CDR3. The chain joins TRBV3-1 (or the pseudogene TRBV3-2) to TRBJ2-7; D not certain. The V and J ends lost 1 base and 2 bases respectively, with 6 bases between them. CDR1 LGHDT and CDR2 YNNKEL come from the germline V gene (reference sequence). CDR3 length: 13 amino acids. The CDR3 sequence: CASSQGGTYEQYF. In DNA form, the CDR3 reads TGTGCCAGCAGCCAAGGCGGAACCTACGAGCAGTACTTC.

The CDR3 DNA sequence: TGTGCCAGCAGCCTGAAAACTAGCGGTGAGCAGTTCTTC. Amino acid sequence: CASSLKTSGEQFF. The chain employs TRBV11-2 and TRBJ2-1; 8 bases match TRBD2. The length of the CDR3 is 13 residues. V was clipped by 5 bases and J by 9 bases; unmatched bases: 6. In germline, CDR1 is SGHAT, CDR2 FQNNGV.

About this clone itself: The junction shows a germline mismatch at one end, possibly a read error. The V gene is TRBV19, the J gene TRBJ2-7, with 9 bases identical to TRBD1. The CDR3 runs to 21 residues. Germline V gene data show CDR1 as LNHDA and CDR2 as SQIVND (reference sequence). CDR3 region: CANSPLGQGYFSSGATYEQYF. For the CDR3, the DNA is TGTGCCAATAGTCCTCTAGGACAGGGGTATTTCAGCAGCGGGGCCACCTACGAGCAGTACTTC.

The V call is TRBV19, the J call TRBJ1-2; D may be TRBD1 (5 bases). V was shortened by 1 base and J by 1 base, with 10 bases between the two germline ends. This CDR3 contains 15 residues. Germline CDR1 is LNHDA and CDR2 is SQIVND (reference sequence). CDR3 residues: CASSIAAGVNYGYTF. CDR3 nucleotides: TGTGCCAGTAGTATAGCGGCGGGGGTTAACTATGGCTACACCTTC.

The V call is TRBV7-3, the J call TRBJ1-1; the D gene is possibly TRBD1 (5 bases). The CDR3 loop spans 13 amino acids. Germline V gene sequence: CDR1 SGHTA, CDR2 FQGTGA. V lost 3 bases, J lost 4 bases, and 9 bases lay in between. The DNA of the CDR3 is TGTGCCAGCAGCTTCACAGGCGTCACTGAAGCTTTCTTT. This gives the protein CASSFTGVTEAFF.

The gene calls are TRBV6-5 and TRBJ1-2, with 8 nucleotides matching TRBD1. Germline CDR1 MNHEY, CDR2 SVGAGI. The CDR3 contains 16 residues. V was pared by 4 bases and J by 3 bases, with 10 bases of the junction left unmatched. The CDR3 DNA sequence: TGTGCCAGCAGTTTCGCAGGGGGCACCAGGGACTATGGCTACACCTTC. This sequence encodes CASSFAGGTRDYGYTF.

The V and J genes are TRBV18 and TRBJ2-1; 7 nucleotides line up with TRBD2. The CDR3 is 14 amino acids. Unmatched junction bases numbered 8, after V lost 3 bases and J lost 9 bases. Germline V gives CDR1 KGHSH, CDR2 LQKENI. CDR3 coding DNA: TGTGCCAGCTCACCCCCTAGCGGTGACTTTGAGCAGTTCTTC. Translating gives CASSPPSGDFEQFF.

This clone was seen once. The genes are TRBV27 and TRBJ2-7; D not certain. Between the trimmed V and J ends, which lost 2 bases and 2 bases, there was a span of 10 bases. The CDR3 runs 14 residues. Germline lookup yields CDR1 MNHEY and CDR2 SMNVEV (reference sequence). The CDR3: CASSLQATTYEQYF. CDR3 sequence (DNA): TGTGCCAGCAGTTTACAAGCTACTACCTACGAGCAGTACTTC.

V and J are TRBV18 and TRBJ1-2; D may be TRBD1 (6 bases). From germline, CDR1 is KGHSH and CDR2 LQKENI. V lost 2 bases, J lost 2 bases, and 9 bases lay in between. CDR3 size: 14 residues. DNA of the CDR3: TGTGCCAGCTCACCAGGGACACCAAACTATGGCTACACCTTC. Its translation: CASSPGTPNYGYTF.

This rearrangement joins TRBV18 to TRBJ2-5, with a tentative D call TRBD1 (5 bases). The CDR3 spans 12 residues. CDR1 and CDR2 (germline): KGHSH, LQKENI. Trimming pared 3 bases from V and 9 bases from J, leaving 11 bases between. CDR3 bases: TGTGCCAGCTCACCCCAGGGAAAGGCCCAGTACTTC. Protein product: CASSPQGKAQYF.

The rearrangement joins TRBV19 to TRBJ2-6, with a weak D call TRBD1 (5 bases). CDR1 and CDR2 (germline): LNHDA, SQIVND (reference sequence). The CDR3 runs to 18 residues. Trimming left V 6 bases short and J 0 bases short, with 18 bases between. The CDR3 DNA follows: TGTGCCAGTAGCCTCGACAGCAGCCCGTACTCTGGGGCCAACGTCCTGACTTTC. This gives the protein CASSLDSSPYSGANVLTF. Using reference TRBV19 and TRBJ2-6 for the parts outside the CDR3, the full variable domain is DGGITQSPKYLFRKEGQNVTLSCEQNLNHDAMYWYRQDPGQGLRLIYYSQIVNDFQKGDIAEGYSVSREKKESFPLTVTSAQKNPTAFYLCASSLDSSPYSGANVLTFGAGSRLTVL.

This chain connects TRBV3-1 (or the pseudogene TRBV3-2) to TRBJ1-1; D unclear. The germline CDR1 and CDR2 sequences are LGHDT and YNNKEL (reference sequence). V lost 1 base and J lost 1, with 13 bases in between. This CDR3 has 16 amino acids. CDR3 residues: CASSQGPTRGNTEAFF. The CDR3 DNA reads TGTGCCAGCAGCCAAGGCCCTACACGGGGGAACACTGAAGCTTTCTTT.